Listed below are T cell receptor beta chains from one sample, sequenced in a study of blood T cell repertoires in COVID-19. Using immunoSEQ multiplex PCR, the repertoire was profiled, and TCRdb retains in-frame clones only, with some absent. Of approximately 150,000 clones detected, around four fifths appear once; the ten largest clones hold about 8%. The sequenced material came from PBMCs or T cells enriched from blood (not recorded which). These receptors all come from a woman between 45 and 60 years old who had recovered from COVID-19. Both conserved end residues are part of each CDR3. A D gene is named only where the DNA matches it firmly. Clone size, where shown, is once, few, many, or a class for clones that have expanded.

j_call,v_call,cdr3_length,d_call,clone_size,cdr3_aa,cdr3_nt
TRBJ2-1,TRBV24-1,13,NA,NA,CATSDPAVNEQFF,TGTGCCACCAGTGACCCAGCGGTGAATGAGCAGTTCTTC
TRBJ2-3,TRBV27,14,TRBD2,NA,CASKSGGRRDTQYF,TGTGCCAGCAAGTCGGGGGGGAGGAGGGATACGCAGTATTTT
TRBJ2-1,TRBV11-2,17,NA,NA,CASSLVSRTSSYNEQFF,TGTGCCAGCAGCTTAGTGTCTAGGACAAGCTCCTACAATGAGCAGTTCTTC
TRBJ2-3,TRBV19,15,TRBD2,NA,CASSITSGRSDTQYF,TGTGCCAGTAGTATTACTAGCGGGAGGTCGGATACGCAGTATTTT
TRBJ1-2,TRBV5-8,14,TRBD1,NA,CASSLVQGVGGYTF,TGTGCCAGCAGCTTGGTCCAGGGGGTGGGAGGCTACACCTTC
TRBJ2-4,TRBV7-8,20,TRBD2,NA,CASSLRADGLAGVRENIQYF,TGTGCCAGCAGCCTACGGGCAGACGGACTAGCGGGAGTTAGGGAAAACATTCAGTACTTC
TRBJ1-1,TRBV6-2/TRBV6-3,14,NA,NA,CASSNIPWNTEAFF,TGTGCCAGCAGTAACATTCCCTGGAACACTGAAGCTTTCTTT
TRBJ2-2,TRBV6-5,14,NA,NA,CASSYSRTHGELFF,TGTGCCAGCAGTTACTCGCGAACCCACGGGGAGCTGTTTTTT
TRBJ2-1,TRBV19,16,TRBD1,NA,CASSISRTGFYNEQFF,TGTGCCAGTAGTATATCAAGGACAGGTTTCTACAATGAGCAGTTCTTC
TRBJ1-2,TRBV6-4,15,NA,NA,CASSDSLGQGYGYTF,TGTGCCAGCAGTGACTCGCTTGGGCAGGGCTATGGCTACACCTTC
TRBJ1-2,TRBV5-4,14,NA,NA,CASSPTGGAGGYTF,TGTGCCAGCAGCCCGACGGGGGGCGCGGGGGGCTACACCTTC
TRBJ2-3,TRBV11-2,17,TRBD2,NA,CASSLIAGGTFTDTQYF,TGTGCCAGCAGCTTGATAGCGGGGGGGACTTTCACAGATACGCAGTATTTT
TRBJ2-1,TRBV10-3,16,NA,NA,CAISESRRAQDNEQFF,TGTGCCATCAGTGAGTCCAGGCGGGCCCAGGACAATGAGCAGTTCTTC
TRBJ1-5,TRBV3-1/TRBV3-2,13,NA,NA,CASSRGWNQPQHF,TGTGCCAGCAGCAGGGGATGGAATCAGCCCCAGCATTTT
TRBJ1-4,TRBV4-2,17,NA,NA,CASSPSSGFSTNEKLFF,TGTGCCAGCAGCCCCTCTAGTGGGTTTTCGACTAATGAAAAACTGTTTTTT
TRBJ2-7,TRBV24-1,12,TRBD1,NA,CATSDRGDEQYF,TGTGCCACCAGCGACAGGGGGGACGAGCAGTACTTC
TRBJ1-5,TRBV6-5,11,NA,NA,CASSKTGSQHF,TGTGCCAGCAGTAAAACAGGGTCCCAGCATTTT
TRBJ2-7,TRBV10-3,12,NA,NA,CAIRDSPGEQYF,TGTGCCATCAGGGACTCTCCGGGCGAGCAGTACTTC
TRBJ1-5,TRBV10-2,13,TRBD1,NA,CASRDRDHQPQHF,TGCGCCAGCAGAGACAGGGATCATCAGCCCCAGCATTTT
TRBJ1-2,TRBV4-3,16,TRBD1,once,CASSQGRDRDYYGYTF,TGCGCCAGCAGCCAAGGGCGGGACAGGGATTACTATGGCTACACCTTC
TRBJ2-2,TRBV7-9,17,TRBD2,NA,CATPSLAGGRNTGELFF,TGTGCCACCCCCTCACTAGCGGGGGGGCGGAACACCGGGGAGCTGTTTTTT
TRBJ1-2,TRBV23-1,15,NA,NA,CASSQPGQITCGYTF,TGCGCCAGCAGTCAACCCGGACAGATCACTTGTGGCTACACCTTC
TRBJ1-4,TRBV21-1,18,NA,once,CASSNGRGREAFNEKLFF,TGTGCCAGCAGCAACGGCAGGGGGCGCGAGGCTTTTAATGAAAAACTGTTTTTT
TRBJ2-3,TRBV7-9,11,NA,NA,CASSITDTQYF,TGTGCCAGCAGTATCACAGATACGCAGTATTTT
TRBJ1-4,TRBV19,13,NA,NA,CASSIAGVEKLFF,TGTGCCAGTAGTATTGCCGGGGTGGAAAAACTGTTTTTT
TRBJ2-5,TRBV5-4,15,TRBD2,NA,CASSLNAGGRETQYF,TGTGCCAGCAGCTTGAATGCGGGGGGGAGGGAGACCCAGTACTTC
TRBJ1-2,TRBV13,14,NA,NA,CASSTNQGFYGYTF,TGTGCCAGCAGCACAAACCAGGGGTTCTATGGCTACACCTTC
TRBJ1-1,TRBV2,13,TRBD1,NA,CATSRGRDTEAFF,TGTGCCACCAGCAGGGGGCGGGACACTGAAGCTTTCTTT
TRBJ2-7,TRBV15,14,TRBD2,NA,CATSVPGGTYEQYF,TGTGCCACCAGCGTCCCGGGAGGGACCTACGAGCAGTACTTC
TRBJ2-1,TRBV3-1/TRBV3-2,15,TRBD2,few,CASSHSGGGGGEQFF,TGTGCCAGCAGCCACTCCGGGGGGGGAGGTGGTGAGCAGTTCTTC
TRBJ2-5,TRBV7-2,12,NA,NA,CASSFFQETQYF,TGTGCCAGCAGCTTCTTCCAAGAGACCCAGTACTTC
TRBJ1-1,TRBV28,17,TRBD1,NA,CASSYSARGQVKGVAFF,TGTGCCAGCAGTTATTCAGCCCGGGGACAGGTTAAGGGCGTCGCTTTCTTT
TRBJ2-6,TRBV6-2/TRBV6-3,15,NA,NA,CASSYMSSGANVLTF,TGTGCCAGCAGTTACATGAGCTCTGGGGCCAACGTCCTGACTTTC
TRBJ2-7,TRBV5-5,15,TRBD1,once,CASRPYDRDAYEQYF,TGTGCCAGCAGGCCCTATGACAGGGACGCCTACGAGCAGTACTTC
TRBJ2-7,TRBV3-1/TRBV3-2,14,TRBD2,NA,CASSQGGGTNEQYF,TGTGCCAGCAGCCAAGGCGGGGGAACAAACGAGCAGTACTTC
TRBJ1-6,TRBV28,16,NA,NA,CASRFLSTASNSPLHF,TGTGCCAGCAGGTTCCTCTCGACAGCCAGTAATTCACCCCTCCACTTT
TRBJ1-1,TRBV5-4,15,NA,NA,CASSLGGRTHTEAFF,TGTGCCAGCAGCTTGGGGGGCCGAACTCACACTGAAGCTTTCTTT
TRBJ2-1,TRBV3-1/TRBV3-2,18,TRBD2,once,CASSQEARGLAGYNEQFF,TGTGCCAGCAGCCAAGAGGCCCGCGGACTAGCGGGTTACAATGAGCAGTTCTTC
TRBJ2-4,TRBV4-3,11,NA,NA,CASSQSGVRDF,TGCGCCAGCAGCCAATCGGGGGTTCGGGACTTC
TRBJ1-3,TRBV10-3,14,NA,NA,CAISEQRAGNTIYF,TGTGCCATCAGTGAGCAGAGGGCTGGAAACACCATATATTTT
TRBJ2-1,TRBV6-2/TRBV6-3,15,NA,NA,CASSLRGSSYNEQFF,TGTGCCAGCAGTCTCCGGGGGTCTAGCTACAATGAGCAGTTCTTC
TRBJ1-1,TRBV7-9,14,NA,NA,CASSFTSMGRGAFF,TGTGCCAGCAGCTTTACCTCAATGGGGCGCGGAGCTTTCTTT
TRBJ2-5,TRBV3-1/TRBV3-2,16,TRBD1,NA,CASSQRGGQGIGTQYF,TGTGCCAGCAGCCAAAGGGGAGGACAGGGGATAGGGACCCAGTACTTC
TRBJ1-2,TRBV19,12,NA,NA,CASSLTGLGYTF,TGTGCCAGTAGCCTCACCGGTCTCGGCTACACCTTC
TRBJ2-3,TRBV28,17,TRBD2,NA,CASSLFASGKGRDTQYF,TGTGCCAGCAGTTTATTCGCTAGCGGGAAAGGTAGAGATACGCAGTATTTT
TRBJ1-2,TRBV6-4,16,TRBD1,NA,CASSDSYLQGADGYTF,TGTGCCAGCAGTGACTCATACTTACAGGGGGCAGATGGCTACACCTTC
TRBJ2-1,TRBV18,14,NA,once,CASSPKDSGRTQFF,TGTGCCAGCTCACCTAAAGATTCCGGGAGAACGCAGTTCTTC
TRBJ1-1,TRBV5-5,13,NA,NA,CASSLDSVVEAFF,TGTGCCAGCAGCTTGGATTCTGTAGTGGAAGCTTTCTTT
TRBJ1-1,TRBV7-2,14,NA,NA,CASSSRGRDTEAFF,TGTGCCAGCAGTTCAAGGGGGAGGGACACTGAAGCTTTCTTT
TRBJ2-7,TRBV4-2,15,NA,NA,CASSQSPGGSYEQYF,TGTGCCAGCAGCCAATCCCCCGGGGGTTCCTACGAGCAGTACTTC
TRBJ1-1,TRBV6-5,14,NA,once,CASSSRQRTTEAFF,TGTGCCAGCAGTAGTCGACAGAGGACCACTGAAGCTTTCTTT
TRBJ1-1,TRBV7-2,13,NA,NA,CASSLARAGGAFF,TGTGCCAGCAGCTTAGCGCGGGCCGGAGGAGCTTTCTTT
TRBJ2-3,TRBV5-6,15,NA,NA,CASSMTEIGGDTQYF,TGTGCCAGCAGTATGACTGAGATCGGGGGAGATACGCAGTATTTT
TRBJ2-4,TRBV6-2/TRBV6-3,16,TRBD1,NA,CASSTGQVNTKNIQYF,TGTGCCAGCAGTACCGGACAGGTGAACACCAAAAACATTCAGTACTTC
TRBJ1-5,TRBV4-1,15,NA,many,CASSQTGSGNQPQHF,TGCGCCAGCAGCCAAACAGGGAGCGGCAATCAGCCCCAGCATTTT
TRBJ2-5,TRBV9,16,TRBD1,NA,CASSPQSGTVRETQYF,TGTGCCAGCAGCCCTCAATCCGGGACAGTACGGGAGACCCAGTACTTC
TRBJ2-7,TRBV28,13,NA,NA,CASSVPHSYEQYF,TGTGCCAGCAGTGTACCTCACAGTTACGAGCAGTACTTC